What follows are 7 T cell receptor beta chains derived from one specimen sequenced in a study of blood T cell repertoires in COVID-19. This table comes from immunoSEQ multiplex PCR, and its TCRdb copy is limited to in-frame clones, with some not included. The sample lists tens of thousands of clones, about 90% occurring once. The sample comprised peripheral blood. These receptors were taken from an elderly man with acute or convalescent COVID-19.

The chain employs TRBV3-1 (or the pseudogene TRBV3-2) and TRBJ2-7; D not resolved. Germline V gene lookup returns CDR1 LGHDT and CDR2 YNNKEL (reference sequence). The CDR3 sequence is 13 residues long. V shed 4 bases and J shed 6 bases, with 13 bases lying between them. CDR3 residues: CASSPSNRAEQYF. The CDR3 nucleotides read TGTGCCAGCAGCCCCTCAAACAGAGCCGAGCAGTACTTC.

The chain combines TRBV19 with TRBJ1-4; 9 nucleotides agree with TRBD1. The CDR3 totals 14 residues. CDR1 and CDR2 from the germline V gene are LNHDA and SQIVND (reference sequence). After removal of 10 bases from V and 7 bases from J, the junction contained 10 bases not matched to a gene. For the CDR3, the DNA is TGTGCCACAAATACAGGGGGCTTTGGTGAAAAACTGTTTTTT. This sequence encodes CATNTGGFGEKLFF.

J is TRBJ2-3 and V is TRBV12-5; 11 bases agree with TRBD2. The V gene end was trimmed by 0 bases and the J gene end by 4 bases; junction bases not matched to a gene: 6. Germline assignment: CDR1 LGHNT and CDR2 FRNRAP. CDR3 size: 17 residues. CDR3 loop: CASGLVAASGGSDTQYF. As DNA, the CDR3 is TGTGCTAGTGGTTTGGTAGCGGCTAGCGGGGGGTCAGATACGCAGTATTTT.

J is TRBJ2-5 and V is TRBV7-9; 14 nucleotides match TRBD2. With V trimmed by 4 bases and J by 0 bases, 4 bases remained unmatched. The CDR3 sequence is 17 residues long. In germline, CDR1 is SEHNR, CDR2 FQNEAQ (reference sequence). CDR3 sequence (DNA): TGTGCCAGCAGCTCGACTAGCGGGAGGGGGTACCAAGAGACCCAGTACTTC. Translation gives CASSSTSGRGYQETQYF.

The chain is built from TRBV6-1 and TRBJ2-1, with 7 bases aligning to TRBD1. Trimming at V came to 1 base and at J to 4 bases, leaving 4 bases not matched to a gene. CDR1 is MNHNS and CDR2 is SASEGT in the germline V gene. The CDR3 is 15 residues long. CDR3 amino acids: CASSEVGDRYNEQFF. CDR3 bases: TGTGCCAGCAGTGAAGTAGGGGACAGATACAATGAGCAGTTCTTC.

V gene TRBV5-6 combines with J gene TRBJ1-3; 9 positions match TRBD1. This CDR3 has 16 amino acids. Germline CDR1 reads SGHDT; CDR2 reads YYEEEE. V was pared by 4 bases and J by 0 bases, with 5 bases of the junction left unmatched. The CDR3 DNA reads TGTGCCAGCAGCCGGGGACAGGGCCTCTCTGGAAACACCATATATTTT. Protein: CASSRGQGLSGNTIYF.

The chain has TRBV30 and TRBJ2-1, with TRBD1 matching over 9 bases. Germline V gene data show CDR1 as GTSNPN and CDR2 as SVGIG (reference sequence). The CDR3 totals 14 residues. J gave up 6 bases and V 4 bases, and 7 bases lay outside the gene matches. The chain's CDR3 is CAWTPGQGLNEQFF. The CDR3 DNA reads as TGTGCCTGGACCCCGGGACAGGGACTCAATGAGCAGTTCTTC. The whole variable domain, remainder taken from reference TRBV30 and TRBJ2-1, is SQTIHQWPATLVQPVGSPLSLECTVEGTSNPNLYWYRQAAGRGLQLLFYSVGIGQISSEVPQNLSASRPQDRQFILSSKKLLLSDSGFYLCAWTPGQGLNEQFFGPGTRLTVL.